This passage covers 19 T cell receptor beta chains from one sample sequenced in a study of blood T cell repertoires in COVID-19. Assay used: immunoSEQ multiplex PCR; TCRdb lists only in-frame clones, some missing. The data show 300,000 to 350,000 clones, with 87% seen just once and around 9.3% held by the top ten. Source material: PBMCs or T cells enriched from blood (not recorded which). The receptors originated from a woman aged 18-29 years who had recovered from COVID-19.

This clone was seen once. V is TRBV9 and J is TRBJ2-5; 8 bases match TRBD2. The germline V gene has CDR1 SGDLS and CDR2 YYNGEE. The CDR3 has 16 amino acids. J gave up 2 bases and V 0 bases, and 6 bases lay outside the gene matches. CDR3 nucleotides: TGTGCCAGCAGCGTAGAGGGCGGGGGGCCTCAAGAGACCCAGTACTTC. The encoded protein is CASSVEGGGPQETQYF.

The chain couples TRBV7-3 to TRBJ2-7; D gene ambiguous. The CDR3 is made up of 13 amino acids. The V end lost 4 bases, the J end lost 0 bases, and 7 bases lay between the germline ends. Germline V gene sequence: CDR1 SGHTA, CDR2 FQGTGA. CDR3 amino acids: CASSYTNSYEQYF. Here the CDR3 DNA reads TGTGCCAGCAGCTACACCAACTCCTACGAGCAGTACTTC.

This sequence joins TRBV27 and TRBJ2-7; TRBD1 matches at 8 bases. Germline CDR1 and CDR2: MNHEY and SMNVEV (reference sequence). V lost 5 bases to trimming and J lost 6 bases; unmatched junction nucleotides: 12. The CDR3 spans 15 residues. This CDR3 is CASSRLDRGRLEQYF. The CDR3 DNA follows: TGTGCCAGCAGTCGACTCGACAGGGGTCGACTCGAGCAGTACTTC.

The sample holds one count of this clone. The gene calls are TRBV15 and TRBJ2-7; tentative D call: TRBD2 (5 bases). Germline-derived CDR1 and CDR2 are LNHNV and YYDKDF (reference sequence). The V end was cut by 3 bases, the J end by 4 bases, with 13 bases between. CDR3 size: 14 residues. CDR3 coding DNA: TGTGCCACCAGCAGGTCTGGAGAGGGATACGAGCAGTACTTC. This translates into CATSRSGEGYEQYF.

The count of this clone is one. V gene TRBV5-4 combines with J gene TRBJ1-2; 8 positions match TRBD1. Germline CDR1 and CDR2: SGHNT and YYREEE (reference sequence). There are 13 residues in the CDR3. Trimming took 2 bases from V and 10 from J; bases not matched to a gene: 7. The CDR3 DNA follows: TGTGCCAGCAGCTTTGATGGGACAGGCGCCTACACCTTC. This codes for CASSFDGTGAYTF.

This clone was recorded only once. The chain joins TRBV6-5 to TRBJ1-1; 8 bases match TRBD1. Germline V gives CDR1 MNHEY, CDR2 SVGAGI. This CDR3 is 14 amino acids long. The V and J ends lost 10 bases and 0 bases, in that order; junction bases with no gene match: 7. The CDR3 region has the DNA TGTGCCACCCGGGAGGACAGGGTGAACACTGAAGCTTTCTTT. This translates into CATREDRVNTEAFF.

The V gene is TRBV10-3, the J gene TRBJ1-4; weak D call: TRBD1 (5 bases). The CDR3 runs 16 residues. Germline V lookup: CDR1 ENHRY, CDR2 SYGVKD. The V end lost 4 bases, the J end lost 0 bases, and 12 bases lay between the germline ends. CDR3 nucleotide sequence: TGTGCCATCAGTGCCCGAACAGGCTCAACTAATGAAAAACTGTTTTTT. Residues: CAISARTGSTNEKLFF.

In the case of this clone: This sample also contains other DNA sequences that code for the same CDR3. The rearrangement joins TRBV7-2 to TRBJ1-2; no reliable D call. The ends were cut back, 1 base at V and 4 bases at J, with 10 bases in the middle. This CDR3 is built from 14 residues. The germline CDR1 and CDR2 sequences are SGHTA and FQGNSA. The CDR3 spells CASSLGGQFYGYTF. As DNA, the CDR3 is TGTGCCAGCAGCTTAGGAGGGCAGTTCTATGGCTACACCTTC.

CDR3: CASSYGTGHYEQYF. CDR3 DNA: TGTGCCAGCAGTTACGGGACAGGACACTACGAGCAGTACTTC. V and J are TRBV6-5 and TRBJ2-7, with 8 positions matching TRBD1. V was pared by 2 bases and J by 3 bases, with 3 bases of the junction left unmatched. CDR3 length: 14 amino acids. In germline, CDR1 is MNHEY, CDR2 SVGAGI.

The genes are TRBV7-3 and TRBJ1-5, with 9 bases lining up with TRBD1. V was clipped by 4 bases and J by 3 bases; unmatched bases: 10. The germline V gene encodes CDR1 SGHTA and CDR2 FQGTGA. This CDR3 contains 17 residues. The CDR3: CASSSEDRGRYNQPQHF. CDR3 DNA sequence: TGTGCCAGCAGCTCAGAGGACAGGGGTCGATACAATCAGCCCCAGCATTTT.

The chain employs TRBV28 and TRBJ1-2; a possible D gene is TRBD1 (6 bases). Germline CDR1 MDHEN, CDR2 SYDVKM. V was trimmed by 3 bases and J by 6 bases, leaving 14 bases between them. There are 14 residues in the CDR3. The CDR3 reads CASSLRYRVDGYTF. DNA for the CDR3: TGTGCCAGCAGTTTGCGGTACAGGGTAGATGGCTACACCTTC.

This clone has just one count. The DNA for the CDR3 is TGTGCCAGCAGCCACCATAGCGGGGGAGCTCAAGAGACCCAGTACTTC. It is translated as CASSHHSGGAQETQYF. This chain joins TRBV3-1 (or the pseudogene TRBV3-2) and TRBJ2-5; 9 bases are shared with TRBD2. The length of the CDR3 is 16 residues. In germline, CDR1 is LGHDT, CDR2 YNNKEL (reference sequence). J gave up 2 bases and V 3 bases, and 7 bases lay outside the gene matches.

The genes are TRBV5-1 and TRBJ2-3; the D is unclear. The CDR3 totals 14 residues. V was shortened by 4 bases and J by 4 bases, with 13 bases between the two germline ends. The germline CDR1 and CDR2 sequences are SGHRS and YFSETQ. In DNA, the CDR3 is TGCGCCAGCAGCCCCCAGATAAGTGCAGATACGCAGTATTTT. This translates into CASSPQISADTQYF.

The V gene is TRBV7-9, the J gene TRBJ1-6, with D possibly TRBD1 on 5 matching bases. The CDR3 extends over 14 amino acids. Trimming took off 1 base at V and 6 bases at J, with 7 bases between the two ends. The germline V gene has CDR1 SEHNR and CDR2 FQNEAQ (reference sequence). CDR3 DNA sequence: TGTGCCAGCAGCTTAGAGACAGCTAATTCACCCCTCCACTTT. Translation: CASSLETANSPLHF.

This clone was picked up a small number of times. J is TRBJ2-1 and V is TRBV5-1; D might be TRBD2 (6 bases). Germline lookup yields CDR1 SGHRS and CDR2 YFSETQ. V lost 1 base, J lost 4 bases, and 12 bases lay in between. The CDR3 spans 15 residues. The CDR3 DNA reads TGCGCCAGCAGCTTGCTCAGCGGGCGTTACAATGAGCAGTTCTTC. Residues: CASSLLSGRYNEQFF.

V gene TRBV25-1 combines with J gene TRBJ1-1; D call uncertain. The CDR3 consists of 11 residues. Trimming pared 5 bases from V and 1 base from J, leaving 2 bases between. CDR1 and CDR2 (germline): MGHDK, SYGVNS. CDR3 sequence: CASSQNTEAFF. The CDR3, as DNA: TGTGCCAGCAGTCAGAACACTGAAGCTTTCTTT.

The chain recombines TRBV7-9 with TRBJ2-1; 8 bases match TRBD2. The CDR3 is made up of 15 amino acids. With 4 bases clipped from V and 6 bases from J, the junction kept 8 bases outside the gene matches. CDR1 and CDR2 (germline): SEHNR, FQNEAQ (reference sequence). The CDR3 spells CASSSRGLASNEQFF. In nucleotides, the CDR3 is TGTGCCAGCAGCTCAAGAGGACTAGCCAGCAATGAGCAGTTCTTC.

This clone was observed a handful of times. The gene calls are TRBV28 and TRBJ1-6; D not certain. The V gene lost 8 bases and the J gene lost 10 bases, with 21 bases spanning the gap. CDR1 is MDHEN, CDR2 SYDVKM, per germline. This CDR3 comprises 15 residues. The CDR3 DNA reads as TGTGCCAGCCATATGAGGGCGGGGAATCGATCACCCCTCCACTTT. Translated: CASHMRAGNRSPLHF.

V and J are TRBV7-3 and TRBJ2-5; D not certain. CDR3 length equals 14 residues. The germline V gene has CDR1 SGHTA and CDR2 FQGTGA. The V and J ends lost 1 base and 5 bases respectively, with 11 bases between them. CDR3 in DNA: TGTGCCAGCAGCTTAATAGGCGGTCTGGAGACCCAGTACTTC. Translated: CASSLIGGLETQYF.